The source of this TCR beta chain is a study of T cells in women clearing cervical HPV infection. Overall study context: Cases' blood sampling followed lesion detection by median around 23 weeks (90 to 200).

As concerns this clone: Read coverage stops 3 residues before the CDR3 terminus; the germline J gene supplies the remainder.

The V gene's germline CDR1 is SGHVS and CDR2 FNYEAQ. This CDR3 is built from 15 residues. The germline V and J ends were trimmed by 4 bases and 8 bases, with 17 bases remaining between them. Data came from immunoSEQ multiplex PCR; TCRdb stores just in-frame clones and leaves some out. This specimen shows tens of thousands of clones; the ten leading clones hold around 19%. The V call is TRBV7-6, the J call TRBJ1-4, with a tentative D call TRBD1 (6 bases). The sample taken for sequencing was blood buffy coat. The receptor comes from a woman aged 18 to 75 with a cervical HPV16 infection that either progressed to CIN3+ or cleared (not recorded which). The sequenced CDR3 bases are TGTGCCAGCAGCTCAGACGACAGGCCGGAGGAAAAA. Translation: CASSSDDRPEEK. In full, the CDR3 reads CASSSDDRPEEKLFF.